This is a list of T cell receptor beta chains from one sample in a study of T cell changes during pregnancy in multiple sclerosis. Sequencing was performed with immunoSEQ multiplex PCR; in TCRdb, only in-frame clones are kept and a portion is missing. The table lists about 24,000 clones, roughly nine tenths of them singletons. This specimen consisted of CD8+ T cells from peripheral blood mononuclear cells, obtained in the third trimester of pregnancy. These receptors were obtained from a female donor in good health, enrolled as a control in a pregnancy study. Both conserved end residues are part of each CDR3. A D gene is named only where the DNA matches it firmly. The size field is filled for only some rows; it gives once, few, many or a size class.

TRBJ1-5,TRBD1,TRBV27,NA,TGTGCCAGTTGGGACAGGGGCCATGGTGATCAGCCCCAGCATTTT,CASWDRGHGDQPQHF
TRBJ2-3,NA,TRBV30,NA,TGTGCCTGGAGCCCGGACACCTGGTTCCTCGGACCCGAATTAAATACGCAGTATTTT,CAWSPDTWFLGPELNTQYF
TRBJ2-7,NA,TRBV25-1,NA,TGTGCCAGCCGCGGAGGTTCCGAGCAGTACTTC,CASRGGSEQYF
TRBJ1-5,NA,TRBV29-1,NA,TGCAGCGTTGAAGGCGAGACAGAGAATCAGCCCCAGCATTTT,CSVEGETENQPQHF
TRBJ2-7,TRBD1,TRBV7-6,NA,TGTGCCAGCAGCCCCGGGACAGGGGTCGAGCAGTACTTC,CASSPGTGVEQYF
TRBJ2-1,TRBD2,TRBV27,NA,TGTGCCAGCAGCCTAGCGGGACCTAACAATGAGCAGTTCTTC,CASSLAGPNNEQFF
TRBJ1-3,TRBD1,TRBV30,NA,TGTGCCTGGAGCCCGGGACAGGATCTAGGAAACACCATATATTTT,CAWSPGQDLGNTIYF
TRBJ2-1,NA,TRBV19,NA,TGTGCCAGAATCCACGTCGGGGAGAATGAGCAGTTCTTC,CARIHVGENEQFF
TRBJ1-3,NA,TRBV28,NA,TGTGCCAGCAGTTTATTTGACGGGAGATCCTCTGGAAACACCATATATTTT,CASSLFDGRSSGNTIYF
TRBJ2-2,NA,TRBV27,NA,TGTGCCAGCAGTTTAAGGACAGGGGAGCTGTTTTTT,CASSLRTGELFF
TRBJ1-1,NA,TRBV19,NA,TGTGCCAGTAGTAGAGGGGGGGCCCCACCGAACACTGAAGCTTTCTTT,CASSRGGAPPNTEAFF
TRBJ1-6,TRBD1,TRBV6-4,few,TGTGCCACCGGGACAGGTGGTGATAATTCACCCCTCCACTTT,CATGTGGDNSPLHF
TRBJ2-1,NA,TRBV14,NA,TGTGCCAGCAGCCAAGATCGGCCAGGCCGATATTACAATGAGCAGTTCTTC,CASSQDRPGRYYNEQFF
TRBJ2-7,NA,TRBV5-6,NA,TGTGCCAGCAGCTTGTACAGCTCCTACGAGCAGTACTTC,CASSLYSSYEQYF
TRBJ2-5,NA,TRBV5-4,NA,TGTGCCAGCAGCTTGTCTAGCGTAGAGACCCAGTACTTC,CASSLSSVETQYF
TRBJ1-5,TRBD1,TRBV28,NA,TGTGCCAGCAGTTTAGGGACAGGGGACAGTCAGCCCCAGCATTTT,CASSLGTGDSQPQHF
TRBJ1-5,TRBD1,TRBV19,NA,TGTGCCAGTAGTCCGTGGACAGGGCGTTTATATCAGCCCCAGCATTTT,CASSPWTGRLYQPQHF
TRBJ2-2,NA,TRBV6-1,NA,TGTGCCAGCAGCTCCTCCGAGCACACCGGGGAGCTGTTTTTT,CASSSSEHTGELFF
TRBJ2-7,TRBD1,TRBV2,NA,TGTGCCATCGAGACGAGGGACAGAGCCTACGAGCAGTACTTC,CAIETRDRAYEQYF
TRBJ2-2,NA,TRBV5-1,NA,TGCGCCAGCAGCTTGGCCTGGGGGGCGAACACCGGGGAGCTGTTTTTT,CASSLAWGANTGELFF
TRBJ2-3,TRBD1,TRBV30,NA,TGTGCCTGGAGTACGACAGGGGGGTCCCTAGATACGCAGTATTTT,CAWSTTGGSLDTQYF
TRBJ2-1,NA,TRBV19,NA,TGTGCCAGTAGTATTATAGGGAGGGGGGTGGCGGACAATGAGCAGTTCTTC,CASSIIGRGVADNEQFF
TRBJ1-2,TRBD1,TRBV5-1,NA,TGCGCCAGCAGCTCCCGCCGCCCCCAGGGGGCAAAGGGCTACACCTTC,CASSSRRPQGAKGYTF
TRBJ1-1,NA,TRBV5-1,NA,TGCGCCAGCAGTCCCGGACAGTATGAAGCTTTCTTT,CASSPGQYEAFF
TRBJ1-5,TRBD1,TRBV6-1,few,TGTGCCAGCAGTGCGCGCAGGGGGGTCGGCAATCAGCCCCAGCATTTT,CASSARRGVGNQPQHF
TRBJ1-2,TRBD1,TRBV9,NA,TGTGCCAGCAGCGTCGGGACAGGAGGGGACTATGGCTACACCTTC,CASSVGTGGDYGYTF
TRBJ2-5,NA,TRBV5-1,NA,TGCGCCAGCAGCGCAGGAACCGCTCAAGAGACCCAGTACTTC,CASSAGTAQETQYF